The rows below give T cell receptor beta chains drawn from one sample of a study of CD8 T cells in ankylosing spondylitis. TCRdb called the 5' RACE reads again in MiXCR, with one record for every CDR3 protein. The sample lists roughly 40,000 distinct CDR3 sequences, approximately 10% occurring once. Input material: blood, either unsorted or a sorted T cell fraction (not recorded which). The receptors derive from a male donor with ankylosing spondylitis or in good health (not recorded which). Each CDR3 is given with its conserved first and last residue. The D gene is left open where the match is weak. Expanded clones get a size class; other rows say once, few or many, or leave the size out.

clone size	V gene	J gene	D gene	CDR3 DNA	CDR3 protein
few	TRBV28	TRBJ2-6	NA	TGTGCCAGCAGTTCCAGCCATTCTGGGGCCAACGTCCTGACTTTC	CASSSSHSGANVLTF
few	TRBV20-1	TRBJ2-1	TRBD1	TGCAGTGCTGGAACAGGGGGCACGGACAATGAGCAGTTCTTC	CSAGTGGTDNEQFF
many	TRBV3-1	TRBJ1-1	NA	TGTGCCAGCAGCCAAGCGAGACAGGTGAACACTGAAGCTTTCTTT	CASSQARQVNTEAFF
NA	TRBV4-2	TRBJ2-3	NA	TGTGCCAGCAGCCAAGAACTCATATATACGCAGTATTTT	CASSQELIYTQYF
many	TRBV12-3/TRBV12-4	TRBJ2-7	NA	TGTGCCAGCAGTTCCCAGGGGAGATTTGGTTACGAGCAGTACTTC	CASSSQGRFGYEQYF
few	TRBV7-9	TRBJ2-1	TRBD2	TGTGCCAGCAGTCCTAGCGGTTCCTACAATGAGCAGTTCTTC	CASSPSGSYNEQFF
many	TRBV11-1	TRBJ1-2	NA	TGTGCCAGCAGCTTAGCTCCTCGGGACTGGCGAGGCTACACCTTC	CASSLAPRDWRGYTF
many	TRBV6-5	TRBJ1-1	NA	TGTGCCAGCAGTTACCGTTCCCTAGTGACTGAAGCTTTCTTT	CASSYRSLVTEAFF
NA	TRBV3-1	TRBJ2-1	TRBD1	TGTGCCAGCTGCCTCGGGACAGGGAGGTTTAATGAGCAGTTCTTC	CASCLGTGRFNEQFF
many	TRBV5-1	TRBJ1-2	NA	TGCGCCAGCAGCTTGGTCCCAGAGTCCGGCTATGGCTACACCTTC	CASSLVPESGYGYTF
many	TRBV7-8	TRBJ1-1	NA	TGTGCCATCGCTCCAAGTAGGATGACCACTGAAGCTTTCTTT	CAIAPSRMTTEAFF
few	TRBV7-6	TRBJ2-5	TRBD2	TGTGCCAGCAGCTCACGAGCGGGGGGGATTCAAGAGACCCAGTACTTC	CASSSRAGGIQETQYF
many	TRBV20-1	TRBJ2-6	NA	TGCAGTGCACAAGGGGCCAACGTCCTGACTTTC	CSAQGANVLTF
many	TRBV5-5	TRBJ1-1	NA	TGTGCCAGCAGCTTCCGGGGGGTGAACACTGAAGCTTTCTTT	CASSFRGVNTEAFF
medium-sized	TRBV29-1	TRBJ2-1	NA	TGCAGCGTACCGGGCCTATACTCCTACAATGAGCAGTTCTTC	CSVPGLYSYNEQFF
many	TRBV29-1	TRBJ1-3	NA	TGCAGCGCAGGAGTGGGAACTGGAAACACCATATATTTT	CSAGVGTGNTIYF
many	TRBV5-1	TRBJ2-7	NA	TGCGCCAGCAGTTCCCGGGTGACGAACGAGCAGTACTTC	CASSSRVTNEQYF
NA	TRBV13	TRBJ2-7	TRBD1	TGTGCCAGCAGCTTAGCCCAGGGACAGCGTATCGAGCAGTACTTC	CASSLAQGQRIEQYF
many	TRBV12-3/TRBV12-4	TRBJ1-6	NA	TGTGCCAGCAGTTTACGGTCGGGGGGTAATTCACCCCTCCACTTT	CASSLRSGGNSPLHF
many	TRBV18	TRBJ1-2	TRBD1	TGTGCCAGCTCACCCGACAGGGCTAACTATGGCTACACCTTC	CASSPDRANYGYTF
NA	TRBV3-1	TRBJ2-2	NA	TGTGCCAGCAGCCAATTTGGCGGGGTCGGGAACACCGGGGAGCTGTTTTTT	CASSQFGGVGNTGELFF
few	TRBV7-9	TRBJ1-4	NA	TGTGCCAGCAGCGTAGGGATTGGAGATTTTGAAAAACTGTTTTTT	CASSVGIGDFEKLFF
NA	TRBV2	TRBJ1-5	NA	TGTGCCAGCAGTCGACGGGGGACGAACAATCAGCCCCAGCATTTT	CASSRRGTNNQPQHF
many	TRBV7-8	TRBJ1-1	NA	TGTGCCAGCAGCTTAAGGCCAGACCCTAAGAGGACTGAAGCTTTCTTT	CASSLRPDPKRTEAFF
NA	TRBV7-2	TRBJ1-2	NA	TGTGCCAGCAGCTCTCGACTGATAAACTATGGCTACACCTTC	CASSSRLINYGYTF
many	TRBV29-1	TRBJ2-7	TRBD1	TGCAGCGTTACCGGACAGGGGGCCTACGAGCAGTACTTC	CSVTGQGAYEQYF
NA	TRBV7-6	TRBJ1-5	NA	TGTGCCAGCAGCACCGGGACAAATAGCAATCAGCCCCAGCATTTT	CASSTGTNSNQPQHF
many	TRBV12-3/TRBV12-4	TRBJ2-1	TRBD1	TGTGCCAGCAGTTTTACCCTAGGGGGCAGAGGGGAGCAGTTCTTC	CASSFTLGGRGEQFF
many	TRBV4-2	TRBJ1-1	NA	TGTGCCAGCAGCCTAGTAGCAGCGAACACTGAAGCTTTCTTT	CASSLVAANTEAFF
NA	TRBV11-2	TRBJ2-5	TRBD1	TGTGCCAGCAGCCTGGACAGGGCGGGGGAGACCCAGTACTTC	CASSLDRAGETQYF
few	TRBV3-1	TRBJ2-3	NA	TGTGCCAGCAGCCAAGGAGGTTTTTACAGGTTCACAGATACGCAGTATTTT	CASSQGGFYRFTDTQYF
many	TRBV10-3	TRBJ1-2	NA	TGTGCCATCACCAGGGACCAAAACTATGGCTACACCTTC	CAITRDQNYGYTF
many	TRBV10-3	TRBJ2-1	TRBD2	TGTGCCATCAGTGAGTCGTATAGCGGGGTTAAGGTGAATGAGCAGTTCTTC	CAISESYSGVKVNEQFF
many	TRBV5-1	TRBJ2-2	NA	TGCGCCAGCATTGACCTGATCGGGACCGGGGAGCTGTTTTTT	CASIDLIGTGELFF
NA	TRBV12-3/TRBV12-4	TRBJ2-2	TRBD2	TGTGCCAGCAGCCCCGTACTAGCGGGGGGAATCGGGGAGCTGTTTTTT	CASSPVLAGGIGELFF
NA	TRBV15	TRBJ1-5	NA	TGTGCCACCGGAAGACAGCTAAATCAGCCCCAGCATTTT	CATGRQLNQPQHF
NA	TRBV7-2	TRBJ2-1	TRBD2	TGTGCCAGCAGCTTTGGGACTAGCGGGGGCCGTGAGCAGTTCTTC	CASSFGTSGGREQFF
few	TRBV5-1	TRBJ2-1	NA	TGCGCCAGCAGCTTGGCTGGCAGGGCCCATGAGCAGTTCTTC	CASSLAGRAHEQFF
NA	TRBV20-1	TRBJ1-2	NA	TGCAGTGCTAACGTCGAACAGGGATTTTGGTTTGGGTATGACTACACCTTC	CSANVEQGFWFGYDYTF
many	TRBV29-1	TRBJ2-2	TRBD1	TGCAGCGTGGGAAGGACAGGCCTGAACACCGGGGAGCTGTTTTTT	CSVGRTGLNTGELFF